This entry is about one T cell receptor (beta chain). As yet, its antigen is unknown. An amount of RNA that ranged from 0.5 to 1 ug was reverse transcribed with random hexamers. TCRdb processed the immunoSEQ multiplex PCR reads anew with MiXCR; each CDR3 protein has one entry. The table shows more than 150,000 distinct CDR3 sequences, with roughly 95% occurring only once. CD8+ and CD4+ T cells from blood underwent TCR beta sequencing. The V end was cut by 5 bases, the J end by 4 bases, with 14 bases between. The CDR3 has 14 residues. Germline CDR1 reads MNHEY; CDR2 reads SMNVEV (reference sequence). The data originate from a study of CD8 T cells in Susac syndrome. As for the study in general: When blood was drawn, patients with Susac syndrome were on intravenous immunoglobulin alone, on corticosteroids, or therapy-naive. Study results and limitations: Clonal expansion was not observed in the Susac syndrome CD4+ T cell repertoires. It was acknowledged by the study that relatively few individuals were included in its TCR sequencing and HLA analysis.

The sequenced sample consisted of CD4+ T cells from PBMCs. This TCR derives from a human donor with Susac syndrome. The chain employs TRBV27 and TRBJ2-5; D uncertain. Here the CDR3 DNA reads TGTGCCAGCAGTCCCCTCGGAGCTGGAGAGACCCAGTACTTC. Translation: CASSPLGAGETQYF.